This paragraph reports one T cell receptor (beta chain). Here immunoSEQ multiplex PCR was the method, and the copy in TCRdb shows in-frame clones only, minus some. Seen here are roughly 32,000 clones, approximately 86% observed once, and the top ten hold 1.6%. The sample comes from a study of control samples from healthy donors and cancer patients. The CDR3 is 16 residues long. Per the germline V gene, CDR1 is SGDLS and CDR2 is YYNGEE. The V end lost 4 bases, the J end lost 1 base, and 17 bases lay between the germline ends. This TCR derives from a woman aged 40 to 50 with lung cancer. The sequenced sample consisted of PBMCs. The chain combines TRBV9 with TRBJ1-2; D gene unclear. The CDR3 region is CASSPRAAKYNYGYTF. In DNA form, the CDR3 reads TGTGCCAGCAGCCCCCGGGCCGCAAAATATAACTATGGCTACACCTTC.